The source of this TCR beta chain is a study of control samples from healthy donors and cancer patients. Repertoires were generated with immunoSEQ multiplex PCR, while TCRdb's copy carries only in-frame clones and drops some. The sample has more than 110,000 clones; 88% are singletons. V was pared by 6 bases and J by 2 bases, with 7 bases of the junction left unmatched. Germline V gene data show CDR1 as LNHDA and CDR2 as SQIVND (reference sequence). This CDR3 is 16 amino acids long. The rearrangement joins TRBV19 to TRBJ2-6, with 7 bases identical to TRBD2. What was sequenced was blood. This TCR was sampled from a woman between 25 and 40 years old in good health. In DNA, the CDR3 is TGTGCCAGTAGCGCCGGGCGGGGGACTGGGGCCAACGTCCTGACTTTC. Translated: CASSAGRGTGANVLTF.